This T cell receptor beta chain was observed in a study of T cells in Graves' hyperthyroidism and ophthalmopathy. On the study more broadly: Peripheral blood draws took place at initial diagnosis, ahead of any treatment.

The V and J ends lost 5 bases and 2 bases respectively, with 12 bases between them. Germline V CDR1 and CDR2: MNHEY, SMNVEV (reference sequence). The CDR3 is 14 amino acids. Worth noting for this clonotype: Antigen unknown.

TCR beta CDR3 region amplification was performed from RNA transcripts. First-round RT-PCR of the TCR CDR3 relied on the HTBI primer set. MiXCR was run by TCRdb on the multiplex PCR reads, yielding one entry per CDR3 protein. Here the sample spans under 750,000 distinct CDR3 sequences, 18% being singletons. Points from the study as a whole: Among clonotypes expanded in thyroid above 0.001, most were also found in blood.

The study left out patients who had uncontrolled infection, other autoimmune disease, pregnancy or lactation. The chain uses TRBV27 and TRBJ1-2; D is ambiguous. The material sequenced was blood. The sequence was obtained from a woman in her 50s with Graves' hyperthyroidism that later progressed to Graves' ophthalmopathy. CDR3 nucleotides: TGTGCCAGCAGTCCCGCGCTCCAAAACTATGGCTACACCTTC. Its protein is CASSPALQNYGYTF.